A single sample gave rise to the 30 T cell receptor beta chains below, sequenced in a study of T cells in Graves' hyperthyroidism and ophthalmopathy. RNA transcripts were the template for amplifying TCR beta CDR3 regions. Carried out on the TCR CDR3, a first-round RT-PCR used the HTBI primer set. Each CDR3 protein is one row after TCRdb ran MiXCR on the multiplex PCR reads. The data show fewer than 400,000 distinct CDR3 sequences, over 13% seen once. Sequencing was done on a sample of blood. All receptors come from a man aged 50 to 60 with Graves' ophthalmopathy.

Ten or more counts support this clonotype. The chain employs TRBV12-5 and TRBJ2-2; D remains ambiguous. Germline V CDR1 and CDR2: LGHNT, FRNRAP. This CDR3 is 12 amino acids long. The V gene lost 0 bases and the J gene lost 6 bases, with 2 bases spanning the gap. The DNA for the CDR3 is TGTGCTAGTGGTTTGGTGGCCGGGGAGCTGTTTTTT. This translates into CASGLVAGELFF.

The chain has TRBV9 and TRBJ2-1; TRBD2 might be the D (6 bases). V was trimmed by 2 bases and J by 8 bases, leaving 23 bases between them. This CDR3 contains 17 residues. Germline lookup yields CDR1 SGDLS and CDR2 YYNGEE. CDR3 loop: CASSVGWQGAGTDEQFF. In DNA form, the CDR3 reads TGTGCCAGCAGCGTGGGCTGGCAGGGCGCGGGGACCGATGAGCAGTTCTTC. The whole variable domain, remainder taken from reference TRBV9 and TRBJ2-1, is DSGVTQTPKHLITATGQRVTLRCSPRSGDLSVYWYQQSLDQGLQFLIQYYNGEERAKGNILERFSAQQFPDLHSELNLSSLELGDSALYFCASSVGWQGAGTDEQFFGPGTRLTVL.

This clonotype appeared many times. This chain uses TRBV28 with TRBJ2-6; no reliable D call. Germline lookup yields CDR1 MDHEN and CDR2 SYDVKM. With 6 bases removed from V and 0 bases from J, the gap between germline ends came to 9 bases. The CDR3 is 15 amino acids. The CDR3 sequence is CASRLRGSGANVLTF. CDR3 sequence (DNA): TGTGCCAGCAGGCTCAGAGGCTCTGGGGCCAACGTCCTGACTTTC. The full variable domain, with the rest looked up from reference TRBV28 and TRBJ2-6, is DVKVTQSSRYLVKRTGEKVFLECVQDMDHENMFWYRQDPGLGLRLIYFSYDVKMKEKGDIPEGYSVSREKKERFSLILESASTNQTSMYLCASRLRGSGANVLTFGAGSRLTVL.

This clonotype was detected many times. The chain recombines TRBV11-2 with TRBJ2-7; TRBD2 aligns across 14 bases. The CDR3 is 17 residues long. Germline V CDR1 and CDR2: SGHAT, FQNNGV. The J segment lost 2 bases and the V segment lost 1 base, leaving 4 bases of the junction unmatched. CDR3 in DNA: TGTGCCAGCAGCTTAGGGACTAGCGGGAGGTATACCTACGAGCAGTACTTC. Protein sequence: CASSLGTSGRYTYEQYF.

This clonotype was seen repeatedly, ten times or more. The genes are TRBV18 and TRBJ2-2, with D perhaps TRBD2 (6 bases). The CDR3 is made up of 13 amino acids. The V end was cut by 6 bases, the J end by 4 bases, with 9 bases between. Germline CDR1 reads KGHSH; CDR2 reads LQKENI. CDR3 residues: CASSRGGTGELFF. The CDR3 coding sequence is TGTGCCAGCTCGCGGGGCGGCACCGGGGAGCTGTTTTTT.

This clonotype was recorded many times. V usage is TRBV11-2 and J usage is TRBJ1-4; 7 bases fit TRBD1. This CDR3 spans 14 amino acids. The germline gives CDR1 SGHAT, CDR2 FQNNGV. Trimming at V came to 6 bases and at J to 5 bases, leaving 6 bases not matched to a gene. CDR3 nucleotides: TGTGCCAGCAGACGGACAGGAGTAAATGAAAAACTGTTTTTT. It encodes CASRRTGVNEKLFF.

There are many counts of this clonotype. The V gene is TRBV3-1, the J gene TRBJ2-3; D assignment may be TRBD1 or TRBD2 (5 bases each). The germline V gene encodes CDR1 LGHDT and CDR2 YNNKEL (reference sequence). This CDR3 has 16 residues. The V end was cut by 4 bases, the J end by 0 bases, with 14 bases between. The CDR3 spells CASSPGTDSSTDTQYF. The CDR3 nucleotides read TGTGCCAGCAGCCCGGGGACGGATTCTAGCACAGATACGCAGTATTTT.

The chain uses TRBV18 and TRBJ2-7, with a possible D match to TRBD1 (5 bases). Germline V gene sequence: CDR1 KGHSH, CDR2 LQKENI. Trimming removed 3 bases at V and 2 bases at J, with 11 bases between. This CDR3 is 14 amino acids long. The CDR3 nucleotides read TGTGCCAGCTCACCGATCAGGGTTACCTACGAGCAGTACTTC. Its protein is CASSPIRVTYEQYF.

The table lists this clonotype with many counts. The chain combines TRBV2 with TRBJ2-3; D remains unclear. This CDR3 has 13 residues. Trimming took 3 bases from V and 1 from J, leaving 5 bases between them. CDR1 and CDR2 (germline): SNHLY, FYNNEI. CDR3 amino acids: CASSDIGTDTQYF. CDR3 nucleotide sequence: TGTGCCAGCAGTGACATCGGCACAGATACGCAGTATTTT.

Many counts were recorded for this clonotype. The chain combines TRBV7-3 with TRBJ2-1, with D unresolved. V shed 6 bases and J shed 0 bases, with 6 bases lying between them. From germline, CDR1 is SGHTA and CDR2 FQGTGA. This CDR3 region has 13 residues. The CDR3 DNA follows: TGTGCCAGCAGGACCGACTCCTACAATGAGCAGTTCTTC. This sequence encodes CASRTDSYNEQFF.

This clonotype was observed a few times. V and J are TRBV7-2 and TRBJ2-2, with 7 bases that match TRBD2. Trimming took 7 bases from V and 2 from J; bases not matched to a gene: 7. CDR1 is SGHTA, CDR2 FQGNSA, per germline. The CDR3 runs 15 residues. CDR3 nucleotide sequence: TGTGCCAGCATCCCCGGGACTACAAACACCGGGGAGCTGTTTTTT. This encodes CASIPGTTNTGELFF.

V usage is TRBV27 and J usage is TRBJ2-3, with D unresolved. Trimming left V 3 bases short and J 3 bases short, with 10 bases between. The CDR3 consists of 14 residues. From germline, CDR1 is MNHEY and CDR2 SMNVEV (reference sequence). The CDR3 reads CASSFRVPTDTQYF. The DNA of the CDR3 is TGTGCCAGCAGTTTCCGGGTCCCAACAGATACGCAGTATTTT.

This clonotype was detected ten times or more. In nucleotides, the CDR3 is TGTGCCTGGAGTGTACGACAGAACTCTGGAAACACCATATATTTT. This gives the protein CAWSVRQNSGNTIYF. J is TRBJ1-3 and V is TRBV30; possibly TRBD1 for D (5 bases). Germline CDR1 is GTSNPN and CDR2 is SVGIG (reference sequence). The CDR3 covers 15 residues. Trimming removed 0 bases from V and 0 bases from J, with 9 bases in between. The full variable domain, with the rest looked up from reference TRBV30 and TRBJ1-3, is SQTIHQWPATLVQPVGSPLSLECTVEGTSNPNLYWYRQAAGRGLQLLFYSVGIGQISSEVPQNLSASRPQDRQFILSSKKLLLSDSGFYLCAWSVRQNSGNTIYFGEGSWLTVV.

This chain connects TRBV27 to TRBJ2-1; 9 bases are a match to TRBD1. The CDR3 has 15 residues. Germline V gives CDR1 MNHEY, CDR2 SMNVEV (reference sequence). Trimming at V came to 5 bases and at J to 4 bases, leaving 6 bases not matched to a gene. The CDR3 coding sequence is TGTGCCAGCAGTGAACCGGGACAGGGATACAATGAGCAGTTCTTC. This translates into CASSEPGQGYNEQFF.

Many counts were recorded for this clonotype. J is TRBJ2-7 and V is TRBV30; D may correspond to TRBD1 or TRBD2 (5 bases each). Trimming shortened V by 0 bases and J by 0 bases, and 12 bases separated the two germline ends. The CDR3 extends over 15 amino acids. The germline V gene encodes CDR1 GTSNPN and CDR2 SVGIG (reference sequence). The DNA for the CDR3 is TGTGCCTGGAGTGTGGGACGACTCCTCTCCTACGAGCAGTACTTC. Its protein product is CAWSVGRLLSYEQYF. The full variable domain, its missing parts supplied by reference TRBV30 and TRBJ2-7, is SQTIHQWPATLVQPVGSPLSLECTVEGTSNPNLYWYRQAAGRGLQLLFYSVGIGQISSEVPQNLSASRPQDRQFILSSKKLLLSDSGFYLCAWSVGRLLSYEQYFGPGTRLTVT.

In its sample, this clonotype was seen many times. The V and J genes are TRBV27 and TRBJ2-1; D unresolved. CDR3 length equals 15 residues. V was shortened by 2 bases and J by 0 bases, with 8 bases between the two germline ends. Per germline, CDR1 MNHEY and CDR2 SMNVEV (reference sequence). CDR3 sequence (DNA): TGTGCCAGCAGTTTAGTCCTCAGCTCCTACAATGAGCAGTTCTTC. Translation: CASSLVLSSYNEQFF.

This chain joins TRBV11-2 and TRBJ2-1, with D perhaps TRBD2 (6 bases). The CDR3 is 16 amino acids. The V gene's germline CDR1 is SGHAT and CDR2 FQNNGV. Trimming shortened V by 5 bases and J by 0 bases, and 14 bases separated the two germline ends. CDR3 sequence reads: CASSQAGRSSYNEQFF. The CDR3 DNA sequence: TGTGCCAGCAGCCAAGCGGGCCGGAGCTCCTACAATGAGCAGTTCTTC.

This clonotype was observed many times. The chain is built from TRBV15 and TRBJ2-1; maybe TRBD1 (6 bases). CDR1 and CDR2 from the germline V gene are LNHNV and YYDKDF (reference sequence). V was shortened by 0 bases and J by 7 bases, with 10 bases between the two germline ends. CDR3 length equals 14 residues. The CDR3, as DNA: TGTGCCACCAGCAGAGATGGGGGCGGAAATGAGCAGTTCTTC. Its translation: CATSRDGGGNEQFF.

Ten or more counts support this clonotype. This sequence joins TRBV18 and TRBJ1-1, with D possibly matching TRBD1 (6 bases). V was cut by 0 bases and J by 4 bases, with 9 bases left in between. The CDR3 has 14 amino acids. Germline V gene sequence: CDR1 KGHSH, CDR2 LQKENI. As DNA, the CDR3 is TGTGCCAGCTCACCACCGAGGGGGACCACTGAAGCTTTCTTT. Protein product: CASSPPRGTTEAFF.

This clonotype has at least ten counts. The chain carries TRBV24-1 and TRBJ2-2; D not certain. V dropped 4 bases and J dropped 0 bases, with 17 bases sitting between them. CDR1 and CDR2 (germline): KGHDR, SFDVKD. The CDR3 length is 18 residues. The CDR3 reads CATSDLDHGRSNTGELFF. The DNA for the CDR3 is TGTGCCACCAGTGACCTCGACCACGGACGCTCGAACACCGGGGAGCTGTTTTTT.

This clonotype showed up many times. The rearrangement uses TRBV3-1 and TRBJ2-1, with TRBD2 matching over 7 bases. The CDR3 spans 15 residues. The V segment lost 1 base and the J segment 2 bases; nucleotides outside the gene matches: 2. The germline gives CDR1 LGHDT, CDR2 YNNKEL (reference sequence). The CDR3 region has the DNA TGTGCCAGCAGCCAAGCGGGACTAACCTACAATGAGCAGTTCTTC. Its protein product is CASSQAGLTYNEQFF.

There are many counts of this clonotype. This chain joins TRBV20-1 and TRBJ1-6; 8 positions match TRBD1. CDR3 length: 15 amino acids. V was clipped by 2 bases and J by 10 bases; unmatched bases: 10. CDR1 is DFQATT and CDR2 is SNEGSKA in the germline V gene (reference sequence). The CDR3 spells CSARLPGQVSSPLHF. The CDR3 region has the DNA TGCAGTGCTAGATTACCGGGACAGGTGTCCTCACCCCTCCACTTT.

In its sample, this clonotype was seen a few times. The chain carries TRBV10-3 and TRBJ2-1, with TRBD2 matching 9 bases. The V and J ends lost 0 bases and 5 bases, in that order; junction bases with no gene match: 11. CDR1 ENHRY and CDR2 SYGVKD come from the germline V gene. The CDR3 spans 18 residues. The CDR3, as DNA: TGTGCCATCAGTGAGTCGACTCTTGATAGCGGGAGTCACAATGAGCAGTTCTTC. It is translated as CAISESTLDSGSHNEQFF.

This clonotype was counted ten times or more. The V and J genes are TRBV29-1 and TRBJ2-1, with D perhaps matching TRBD1 or TRBD2 (5 bases each). This CDR3 comprises 14 residues. Germline V gene sequence: CDR1 SQVTM, CDR2 ANQGSEA. V was pared by 5 bases and J by 7 bases, with 18 bases between. CDR3 bases: TGCAGCGTTACTTTGCCGGGGCCGGGTAATGAGCAGTTCTTC. Translation: CSVTLPGPGNEQFF.

The chain carries TRBV20-1 and TRBJ2-7, with no clear D. V was clipped by 4 bases and J by 1 base, with 20 bases between them. Germline V gives CDR1 DFQATT, CDR2 SNEGSKA (reference sequence). The CDR3 totals 16 residues. CDR3 loop: CSATDLKWGISYEQYF. CDR3 coding DNA: TGCAGTGCTACCGACTTGAAGTGGGGAATATCCTACGAGCAGTACTTC.

This rearrangement joins TRBV28 to TRBJ2-5; 8 bases map to TRBD1. CDR3 length: 15 residues. Germline V lookup: CDR1 MDHEN, CDR2 SYDVKM. Trimming cost V 1 base and J 5 bases; bases outside gene matches: 6. Here the CDR3 DNA reads TGTGCCAGCAGTTTATTACAGGGGGAGTGGGAGACCCAGTACTTC. Encoded protein: CASSLLQGEWETQYF.

This clonotype was observed many times. The rearrangement links TRBV7-9 to TRBJ2-3, with TRBD1 matching 8 bases. V shed 5 bases and J 6 bases; nucleotides not matched to a gene: 13. The germline V gene encodes CDR1 SEHNR and CDR2 FQNEAQ (reference sequence). The CDR3 is made up of 16 amino acids. CDR3 sequence (DNA): TGTGCCAGCAGCCCAGCCAGGGGGCTTGGGGCGGATACGCAGTATTTT. Amino acid sequence: CASSPARGLGADTQYF.

This clonotype was detected many times. The V and J genes are TRBV5-1 and TRBJ2-7; 9 bases are a match to TRBD2. Germline lookup yields CDR1 SGHRS and CDR2 YFSETQ. V dropped 0 bases and J dropped 1; count of bases not matched to a gene: 5. The CDR3 consists of 16 residues. The CDR3 DNA reads as TGCGCCAGCAGCTTGGTCGCTAGCGGGATTTCCTACGAGCAGTACTTC. Amino acid sequence: CASSLVASGISYEQYF. Combining the CDR3 with reference TRBV5-1 and TRBJ2-7 gives the whole variable domain KAGVTQTPRYLIKTRGQQVTLSCSPISGHRSVSWYQQTPGQGLQFLFEYFSETQRNKGNFPGRFSGRQFSNSRSEMNVSTLELGDSALYLCASSLVASGISYEQYFGPGTRLTVT.

The sample holds many counts of this clonotype. CDR3 in DNA: TGCAGCGCGTCCAACAGCGACTCTGGGGCCAACGTCCTGACTTTC. This codes for CSASNSDSGANVLTF. V and J are TRBV29-1 and TRBJ2-6; D is uncertain. Trimming took off 7 bases at V and 0 bases at J, with 13 bases between the two ends. The length of the CDR3 is 15 residues. CDR1 and CDR2 (germline): SQVTM, ANQGSEA.

In this sample, this clonotype turned up many times. J is TRBJ2-5 and V is TRBV27; D perhaps matches TRBD1 (6 bases). Deletions cut 6 bases from V and 5 bases from J, with 13 bases between. This CDR3 contains 13 residues. In germline, CDR1 is MNHEY, CDR2 SMNVEV (reference sequence). The CDR3 nucleotides are TGTGCCAGCAGAGGGGGAGCGGACGAGACCCAGTACTTC. Encoded protein: CASRGGADETQYF.